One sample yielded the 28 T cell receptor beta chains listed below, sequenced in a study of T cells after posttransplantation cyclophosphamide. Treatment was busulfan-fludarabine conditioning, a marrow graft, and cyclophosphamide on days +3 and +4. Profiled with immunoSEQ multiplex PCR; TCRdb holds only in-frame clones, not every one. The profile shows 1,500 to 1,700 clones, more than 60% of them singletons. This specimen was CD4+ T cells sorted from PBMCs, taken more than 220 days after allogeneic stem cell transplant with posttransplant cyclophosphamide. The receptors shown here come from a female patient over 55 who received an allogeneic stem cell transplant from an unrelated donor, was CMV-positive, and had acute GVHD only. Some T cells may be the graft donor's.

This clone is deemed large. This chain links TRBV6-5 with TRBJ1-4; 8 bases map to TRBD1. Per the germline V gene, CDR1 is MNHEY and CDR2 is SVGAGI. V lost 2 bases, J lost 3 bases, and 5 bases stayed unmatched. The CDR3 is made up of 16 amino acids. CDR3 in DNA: TGTGCCAGCAGTTACCTCGGACAGGGTTCTAATGAAAAACTGTTTTTT. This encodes CASSYLGQGSNEKLFF.

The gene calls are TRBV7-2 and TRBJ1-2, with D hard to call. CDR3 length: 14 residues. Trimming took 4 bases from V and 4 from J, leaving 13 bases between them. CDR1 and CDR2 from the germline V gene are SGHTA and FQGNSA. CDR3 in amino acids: CASSSLYFGYGYTF. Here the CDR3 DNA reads TGTGCCAGCAGCTCCCTATACTTTGGCTATGGCTACACCTTC.

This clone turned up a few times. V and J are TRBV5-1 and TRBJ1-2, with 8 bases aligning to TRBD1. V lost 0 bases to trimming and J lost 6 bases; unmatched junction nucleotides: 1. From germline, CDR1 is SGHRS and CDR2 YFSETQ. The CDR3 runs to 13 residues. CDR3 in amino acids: CASSLGTGHGYTF. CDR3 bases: TGCGCCAGCAGCTTGGGGACAGGGCATGGCTACACCTTC.

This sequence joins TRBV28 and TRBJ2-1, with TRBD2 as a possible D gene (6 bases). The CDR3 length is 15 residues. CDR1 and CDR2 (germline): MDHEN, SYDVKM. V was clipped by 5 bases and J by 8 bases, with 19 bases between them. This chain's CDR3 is CASSLPQGGVYEQFF. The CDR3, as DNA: TGTGCCAGCAGTCTCCCCCAGGGCGGGGTCTATGAGCAGTTCTTC.

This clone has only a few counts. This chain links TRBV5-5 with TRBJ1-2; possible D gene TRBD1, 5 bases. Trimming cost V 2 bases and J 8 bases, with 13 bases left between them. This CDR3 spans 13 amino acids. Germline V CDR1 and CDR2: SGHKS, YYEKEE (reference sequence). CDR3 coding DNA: TGTGCCAGCAGCTTTTATGAAAGGGGCGGCTACACCTTC. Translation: CASSFYERGGYTF. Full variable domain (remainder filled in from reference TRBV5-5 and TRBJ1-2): DAGVTQSPTHLIKTRGQQVTLRCSPISGHKSVSWYQQVLGQGPQFIFQYYEKEERGRGNFPDRFSARQFPNYSSELNVNALLLGDSALYLCASSFYERGGYTFGSGTRLTVV.

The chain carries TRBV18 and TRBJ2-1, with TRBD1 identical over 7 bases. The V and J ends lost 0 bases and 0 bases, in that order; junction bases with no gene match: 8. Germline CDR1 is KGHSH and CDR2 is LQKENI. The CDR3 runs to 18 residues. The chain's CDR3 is CASSPPFGQGDSYNEQFF. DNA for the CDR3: TGTGCCAGCTCACCACCTTTTGGGCAGGGGGACTCCTACAATGAGCAGTTCTTC.

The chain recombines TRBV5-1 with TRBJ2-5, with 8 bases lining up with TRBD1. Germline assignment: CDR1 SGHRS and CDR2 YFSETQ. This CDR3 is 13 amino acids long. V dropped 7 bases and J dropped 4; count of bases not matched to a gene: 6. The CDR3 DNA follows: TGCGCCAGCTTGGGACAGGCGGGAGAGACCCAGTACTTC. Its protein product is CASLGQAGETQYF.

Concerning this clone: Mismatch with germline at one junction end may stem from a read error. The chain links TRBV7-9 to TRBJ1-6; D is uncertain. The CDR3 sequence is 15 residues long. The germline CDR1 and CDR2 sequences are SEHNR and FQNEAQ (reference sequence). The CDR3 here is CASSLAGPYNSPLHF. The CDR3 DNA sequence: TGTGCCAGCAGCTTAGCTGGTCCCTATAATTCCCCCCTCCACTTT.

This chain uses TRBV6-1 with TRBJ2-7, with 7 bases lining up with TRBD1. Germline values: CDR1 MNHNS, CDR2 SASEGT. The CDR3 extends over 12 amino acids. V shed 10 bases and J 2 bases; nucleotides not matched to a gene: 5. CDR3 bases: TGTGCCACCGGGACAGTGACCTACGAGCAGTACTTC. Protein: CATGTVTYEQYF.

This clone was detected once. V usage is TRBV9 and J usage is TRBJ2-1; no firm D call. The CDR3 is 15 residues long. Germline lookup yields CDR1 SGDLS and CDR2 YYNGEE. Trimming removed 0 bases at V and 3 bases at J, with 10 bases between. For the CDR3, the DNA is TGTGCCAGCAGCGTAGACTCACCTAACTACAATGAGCAGTTCTTC. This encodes CASSVDSPNYNEQFF.

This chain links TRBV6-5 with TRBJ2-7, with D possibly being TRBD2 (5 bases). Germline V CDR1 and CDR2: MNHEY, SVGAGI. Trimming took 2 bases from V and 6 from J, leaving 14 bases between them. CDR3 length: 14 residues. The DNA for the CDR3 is TGTGCCAGCAGTTACCCGTTCTCGGCGGGCGAGCAGTACTTC. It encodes CASSYPFSAGEQYF.

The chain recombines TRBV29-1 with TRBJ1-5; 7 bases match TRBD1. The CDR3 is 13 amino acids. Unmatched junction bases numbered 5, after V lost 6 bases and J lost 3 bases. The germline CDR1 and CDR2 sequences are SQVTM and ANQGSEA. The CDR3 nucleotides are TGCAGCGTCCGGGGACAGTCCAATCAGCCCCAGCATTTT. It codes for CSVRGQSNQPQHF.

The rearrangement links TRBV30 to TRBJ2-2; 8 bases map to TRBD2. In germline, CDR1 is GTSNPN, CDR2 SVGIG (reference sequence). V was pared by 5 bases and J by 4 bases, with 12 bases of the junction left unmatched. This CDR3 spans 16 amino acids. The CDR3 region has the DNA TGTGCCTGGGGACAACGGGGGGGCGTGACCACCGGGGAGCTGTTTTTT. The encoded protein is CAWGQRGGVTTGELFF.

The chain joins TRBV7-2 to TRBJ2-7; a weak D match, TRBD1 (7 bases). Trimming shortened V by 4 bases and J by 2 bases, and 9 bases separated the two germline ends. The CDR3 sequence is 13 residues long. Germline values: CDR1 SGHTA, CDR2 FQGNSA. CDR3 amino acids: CASSSRGAYEQYF. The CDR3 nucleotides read TGTGCCAGCAGCTCCAGGGGGGCCTACGAGCAGTACTTC. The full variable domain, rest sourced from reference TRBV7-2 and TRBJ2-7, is GAGVSQSPSNKVTEKGKDVELRCDPISGHTALYWYRQSLGQGLEFLIYFQGNSAPDKSGLPSDRFSAERTGGSVSTLTIQRTQQEDSAVYLCASSSRGAYEQYFGPGTRLTVT.

CDR3 amino acids: CASSPRGLASSYEQYF. CDR3 DNA: TGCGCCAGCAGCCCACGGGGACTAGCAAGCTCCTACGAGCAGTACTTC. The chain recombines TRBV5-1 with TRBJ2-7; TRBD2 aligns across 9 bases. The CDR3 extends over 16 amino acids. J lost 0 bases, V lost 4 bases, and 8 bases had no gene match. From germline, CDR1 is SGHRS and CDR2 YFSETQ.

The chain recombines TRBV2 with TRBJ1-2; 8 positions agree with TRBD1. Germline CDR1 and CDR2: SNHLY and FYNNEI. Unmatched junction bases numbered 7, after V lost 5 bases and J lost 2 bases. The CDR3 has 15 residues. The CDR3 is CASSRDRGLNYGYTF. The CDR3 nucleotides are TGTGCCAGCAGTCGTGACAGGGGCCTGAACTATGGCTACACCTTC. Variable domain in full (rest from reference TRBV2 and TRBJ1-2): EPEVTQTPSHQVTQMGQEVILRCVPISNHLYFYWYRQILGQKVEFLVSFYNNEISEKSEIFDDQFSVERPDGSNFTLKIRSTKLEDSAMYFCASSRDRGLNYGYTFGSGTRLTVV.

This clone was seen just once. Written as DNA, the CDR3 is TGTGCCAGTTTCTCGACCGGGAGTAGGGCCGGGGAGCTGTTTTTT. This gives the protein CASFSTGSRAGELFF. The gene calls are TRBV19 and TRBJ2-2, with a weak D call TRBD2 (6 bases). CDR1 and CDR2 (germline): LNHDA, SQIVND (reference sequence). Trimming left V 8 bases short and J 6 bases short, with 19 bases between. The CDR3 loop spans 15 amino acids.

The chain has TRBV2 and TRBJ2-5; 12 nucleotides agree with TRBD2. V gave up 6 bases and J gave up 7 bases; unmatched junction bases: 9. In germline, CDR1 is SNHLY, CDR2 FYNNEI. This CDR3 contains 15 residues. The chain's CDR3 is CASRFGLAGPGTQYF. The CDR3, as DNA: TGTGCCAGCAGGTTCGGACTAGCGGGGCCGGGGACCCAGTACTTC.

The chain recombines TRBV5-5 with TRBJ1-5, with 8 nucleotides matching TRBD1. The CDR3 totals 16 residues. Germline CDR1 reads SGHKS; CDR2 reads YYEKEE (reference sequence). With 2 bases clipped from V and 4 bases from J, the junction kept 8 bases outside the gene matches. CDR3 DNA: TGTGCCAGCAGCTTTACGGTTGACAGGGGTAATCAGCCCCAGCATTTT. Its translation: CASSFTVDRGNQPQHF.

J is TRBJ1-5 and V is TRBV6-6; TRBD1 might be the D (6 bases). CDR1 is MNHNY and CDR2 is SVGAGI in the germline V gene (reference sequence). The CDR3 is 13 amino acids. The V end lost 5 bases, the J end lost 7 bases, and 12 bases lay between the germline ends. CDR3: CASSPPGEQPQHF. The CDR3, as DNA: TGTGCCAGCAGTCCCCCAGGGGAGCAGCCCCAGCATTTT.

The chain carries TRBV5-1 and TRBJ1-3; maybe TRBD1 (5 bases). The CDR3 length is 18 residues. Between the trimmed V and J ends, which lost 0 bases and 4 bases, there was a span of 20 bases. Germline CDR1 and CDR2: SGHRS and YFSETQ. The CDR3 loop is CASSLEGDSHGSGNTIYF. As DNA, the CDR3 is TGCGCCAGCAGCTTGGAAGGGGACTCACATGGCTCCGGAAACACCATATATTTT.

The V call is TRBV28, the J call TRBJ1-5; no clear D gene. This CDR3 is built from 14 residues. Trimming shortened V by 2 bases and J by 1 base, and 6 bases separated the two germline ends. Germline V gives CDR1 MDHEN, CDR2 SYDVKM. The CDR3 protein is CASSLTRSNQPQHF. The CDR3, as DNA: TGTGCCAGCAGTTTAACCCGGAGCAATCAGCCCCAGCATTTT.

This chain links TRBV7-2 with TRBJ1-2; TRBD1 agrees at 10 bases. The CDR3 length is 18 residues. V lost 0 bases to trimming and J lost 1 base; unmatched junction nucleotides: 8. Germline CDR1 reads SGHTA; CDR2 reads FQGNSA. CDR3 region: CASSLAPTGGVGNYGYTF. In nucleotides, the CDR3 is TGTGCCAGCAGCTTAGCTCCGACAGGGGGCGTAGGTAACTATGGCTACACCTTC.

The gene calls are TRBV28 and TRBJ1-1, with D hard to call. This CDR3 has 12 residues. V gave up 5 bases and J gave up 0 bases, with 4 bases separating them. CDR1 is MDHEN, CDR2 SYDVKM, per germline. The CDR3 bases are TGTGCCAGCAGTCCATTGAACACTGAAGCTTTCTTT. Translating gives CASSPLNTEAFF.

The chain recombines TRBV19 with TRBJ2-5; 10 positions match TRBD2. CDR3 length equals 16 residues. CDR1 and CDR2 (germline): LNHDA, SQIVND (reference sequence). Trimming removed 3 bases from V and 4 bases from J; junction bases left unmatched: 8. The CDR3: CASSIRAGGPGETQYF. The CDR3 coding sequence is TGTGCCAGTAGTATCCGAGCGGGAGGGCCTGGAGAGACCCAGTACTTC.

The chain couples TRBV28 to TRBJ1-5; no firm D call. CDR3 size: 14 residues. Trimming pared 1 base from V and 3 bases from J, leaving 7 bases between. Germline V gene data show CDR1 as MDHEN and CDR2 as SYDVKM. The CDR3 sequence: CASSLLGINQPQHF. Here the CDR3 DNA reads TGTGCCAGCAGTTTATTGGGCATCAATCAGCCCCAGCATTTT.

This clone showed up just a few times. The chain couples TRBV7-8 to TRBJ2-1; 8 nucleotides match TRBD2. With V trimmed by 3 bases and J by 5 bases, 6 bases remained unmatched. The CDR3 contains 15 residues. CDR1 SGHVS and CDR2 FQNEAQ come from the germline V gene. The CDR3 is CASSFIGRGNNEQFF. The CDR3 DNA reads TGTGCCAGCAGCTTTATCGGGAGGGGGAACAATGAGCAGTTCTTC. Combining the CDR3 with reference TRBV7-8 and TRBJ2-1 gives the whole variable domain GAGVSQSPRYKVAKRGQDVALRCDPISGHVSLFWYQQALGQGPEFLTYFQNEAQLDKSGLPSDRFFAERPEGSVSTLKIQRTQQEDSAVYLCASSFIGRGNNEQFFGPGTRLTVL.

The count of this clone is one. CDR3 sequence: CAISEVGDGGNNEQFF. For the CDR3, the DNA is TGTGCCATCAGTGAGGTCGGGGACGGAGGGAACAATGAGCAGTTCTTC. V usage is TRBV10-3 and J usage is TRBJ2-1; D possibly corresponds to TRBD2 (6 bases). V lost 2 bases and J lost 5, with 16 bases in between. Germline V lookup: CDR1 ENHRY, CDR2 SYGVKD. The CDR3 covers 16 residues.